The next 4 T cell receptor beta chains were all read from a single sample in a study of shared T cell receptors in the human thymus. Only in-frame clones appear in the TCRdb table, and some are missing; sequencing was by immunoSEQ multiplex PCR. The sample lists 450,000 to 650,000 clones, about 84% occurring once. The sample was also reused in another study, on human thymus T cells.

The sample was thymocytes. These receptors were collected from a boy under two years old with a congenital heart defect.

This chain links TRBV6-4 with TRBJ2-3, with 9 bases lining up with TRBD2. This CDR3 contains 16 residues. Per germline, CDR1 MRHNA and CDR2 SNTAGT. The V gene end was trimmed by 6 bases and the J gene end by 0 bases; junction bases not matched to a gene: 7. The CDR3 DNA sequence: TGTGCCAGCAGCAAGACTAGCGGACCTAGCACAGATACGCAGTATTTT. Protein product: CASSKTSGPSTDTQYF.

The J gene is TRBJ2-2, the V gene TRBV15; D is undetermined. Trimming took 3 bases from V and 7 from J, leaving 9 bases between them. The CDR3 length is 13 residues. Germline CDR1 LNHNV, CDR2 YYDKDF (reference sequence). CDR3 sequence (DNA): TGTGCCACCAGCAGGACGACAAGCGGGGAGCTGTTTTTT. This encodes CATSRTTSGELFF.

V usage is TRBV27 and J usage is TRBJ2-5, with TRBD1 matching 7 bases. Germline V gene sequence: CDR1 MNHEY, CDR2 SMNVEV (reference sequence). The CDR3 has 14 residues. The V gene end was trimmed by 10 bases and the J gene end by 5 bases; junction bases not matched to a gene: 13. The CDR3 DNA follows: TGTGCCACGTCTGAGACAGGGCCGGAGGAGACCCAGTACTTC. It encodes CATSETGPEETQYF.

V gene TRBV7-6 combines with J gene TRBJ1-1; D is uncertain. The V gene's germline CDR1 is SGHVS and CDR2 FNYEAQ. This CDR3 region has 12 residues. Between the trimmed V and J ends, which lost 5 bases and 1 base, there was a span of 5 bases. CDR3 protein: CASSRGNTEAFF. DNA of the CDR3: TGTGCCAGCAGCCGGGGGAACACTGAAGCTTTCTTT.